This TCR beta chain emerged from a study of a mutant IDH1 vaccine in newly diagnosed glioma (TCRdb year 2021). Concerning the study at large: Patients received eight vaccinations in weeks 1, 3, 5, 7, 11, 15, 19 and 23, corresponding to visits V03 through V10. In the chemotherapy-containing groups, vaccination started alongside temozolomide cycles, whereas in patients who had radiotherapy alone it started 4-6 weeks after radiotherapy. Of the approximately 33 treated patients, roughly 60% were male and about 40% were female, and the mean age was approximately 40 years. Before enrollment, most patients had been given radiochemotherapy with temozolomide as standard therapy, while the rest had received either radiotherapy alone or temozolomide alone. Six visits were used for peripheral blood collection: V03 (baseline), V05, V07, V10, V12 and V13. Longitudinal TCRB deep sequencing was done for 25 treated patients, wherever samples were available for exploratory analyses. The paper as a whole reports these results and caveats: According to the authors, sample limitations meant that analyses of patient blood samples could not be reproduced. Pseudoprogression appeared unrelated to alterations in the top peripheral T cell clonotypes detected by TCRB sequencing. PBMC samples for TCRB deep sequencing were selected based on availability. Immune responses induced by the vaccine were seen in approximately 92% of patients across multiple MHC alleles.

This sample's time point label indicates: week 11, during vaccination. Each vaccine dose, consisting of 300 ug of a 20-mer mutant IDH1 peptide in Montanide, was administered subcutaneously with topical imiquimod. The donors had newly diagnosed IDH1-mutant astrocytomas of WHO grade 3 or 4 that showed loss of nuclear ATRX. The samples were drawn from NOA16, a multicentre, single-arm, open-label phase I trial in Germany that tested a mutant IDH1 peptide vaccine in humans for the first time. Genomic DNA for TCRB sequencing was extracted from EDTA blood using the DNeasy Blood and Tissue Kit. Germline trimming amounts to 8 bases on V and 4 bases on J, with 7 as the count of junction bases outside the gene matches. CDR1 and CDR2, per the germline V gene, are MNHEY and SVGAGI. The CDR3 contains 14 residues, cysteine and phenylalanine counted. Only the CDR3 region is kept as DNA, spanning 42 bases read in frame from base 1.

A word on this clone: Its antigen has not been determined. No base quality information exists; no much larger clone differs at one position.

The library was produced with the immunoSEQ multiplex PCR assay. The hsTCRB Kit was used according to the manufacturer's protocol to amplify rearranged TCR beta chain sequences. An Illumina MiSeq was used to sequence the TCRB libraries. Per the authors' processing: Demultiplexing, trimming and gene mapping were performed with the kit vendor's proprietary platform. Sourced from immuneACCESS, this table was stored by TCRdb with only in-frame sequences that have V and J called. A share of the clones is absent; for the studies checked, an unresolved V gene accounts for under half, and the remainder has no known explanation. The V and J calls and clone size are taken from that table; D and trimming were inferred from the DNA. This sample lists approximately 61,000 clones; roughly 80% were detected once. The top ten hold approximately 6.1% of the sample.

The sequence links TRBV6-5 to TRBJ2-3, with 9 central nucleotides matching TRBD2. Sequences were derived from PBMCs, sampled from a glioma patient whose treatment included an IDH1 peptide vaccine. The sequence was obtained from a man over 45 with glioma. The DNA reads TGTGCCAGCGGACTAGCGTCGAGCCCAGATACGCAGTATTTT. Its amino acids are CASGLASSPDTQYF.